A single sample gave rise to the 28 T cell receptor beta chains below, sequenced in a study of blood T cells in healthy people across ages. The second PCR ran roughly 7 to 12 cycles with a sample-barcoded 5' primer and J-beta primers. TCRdb passed the 5' RACE reads through MiXCR, listing each CDR3 protein once. The table records around 800,000 distinct CDR3 sequences, about 59% of them present only once. The specimen sequenced was blood. These receptors originate from a young man in good health.

V is TRBV5-1 and J is TRBJ1-1, with D possibly being TRBD1 (6 bases). This CDR3 spans 14 amino acids. CDR1 SGHRS and CDR2 YFSETQ come from the germline V gene. Between the trimmed V and J ends, which lost 1 base and 5 bases, there was a span of 12 bases. The CDR3 region is CASSLPQGRTEAFF. The CDR3 nucleotides read TGCGCCAGCAGCTTGCCCCAGGGGAGGACTGAAGCTTTCTTT.

The chain recombines TRBV6-2 or TRBV6-3 with TRBJ2-1; D ambiguous. Trimming pared 9 bases from V and 6 bases from J, leaving 9 bases between. The germline CDR1 and CDR2 sequences are MNHEY and SVGEGT. The CDR3 consists of 11 residues. CDR3 sequence reads: CASKGPNEQFF. The CDR3 nucleotides read TGTGCCAGTAAGGGTCCCAATGAGCAGTTCTTC.

Comment on this clonotype: This may come from a read error, since a much larger clone is one base off. The V and J genes are TRBV29-1 and TRBJ1-2; D ambiguous. The CDR3 loop spans 12 amino acids. Germline assignment: CDR1 SQVTM and CDR2 ANQGSEA. The CDR3: CGVEVSATGYTF. The CDR3 nucleotides are TGCGGCGTTGAAGTATCGGCCACTGGCTACACCTTC.

The chain carries TRBV13 and TRBJ1-2; D gene ambiguous. The CDR3 contains 16 residues. The V end was cut by 4 bases, the J end by 4 bases, with 19 bases between. Per the germline V gene, CDR1 is PRHDT and CDR2 is FYEKMQ (reference sequence). The CDR3 spells CASSSDPSEGSYGYTF. The CDR3 bases are TGTGCCAGCAGCTCGGACCCTAGTGAGGGTTCCTATGGCTACACCTTC.

The chain combines TRBV3-1 with TRBJ1-1; 8 bases match TRBD1. Germline lookup yields CDR1 LGHDT and CDR2 YNNKEL (reference sequence). The CDR3 is made up of 14 amino acids. The V gene end was trimmed by 3 bases and the J gene end by 3 bases; junction bases not matched to a gene: 3. The CDR3 sequence is CASSHSTGDTEAFF. The DNA for the CDR3 is TGTGCCAGCAGCCACTCGACAGGGGACACTGAAGCTTTCTTT.

This chain joins TRBV6-2 or TRBV6-3 and TRBJ1-6; D unresolved. The germline gives CDR1 MNHEY, CDR2 SVGEGT. The CDR3 loop spans 12 amino acids. Trimming removed 7 bases from V and 12 bases from J, with 13 bases in between. The CDR3: CASKSFQQPLHF. The CDR3 DNA sequence: TGTGCCAGCAAATCCTTCCAACAACCCCTCCACTTT.

This clonotype was picked up a small number of times. The chain employs TRBV4-3 and TRBJ2-1; D may be TRBD1 or TRBD2 (7 bases each). The V gene lost 3 bases and the J gene lost 7 bases, with 19 bases spanning the gap. This CDR3 contains 16 residues. Germline lookup yields CDR1 LGHNA and CDR2 YSLEER. This CDR3 is CASSHRREGQNNEQFF. The DNA of the CDR3 is TGCGCCAGCAGCCATCGGAGGGAGGGACAGAATAATGAGCAGTTCTTC.

This chain connects TRBV5-1 to TRBJ2-4; perhaps TRBD2 as D (5 bases). The DNA end favors TRBJ2-7, so the J call may be wrong. This CDR3 is built from 15 residues. Germline V gives CDR1 SGHRS, CDR2 YFSETQ. CDR3: CASSSWTDLPYEQYF. DNA of the CDR3: TGCGCCAGCAGCTCCTGGACTGACCTGCCTTACGAGCAGTACTTC.

V and J are TRBV20-1 and TRBJ2-4; TRBD1 is a possible D gene (5 bases). V lost 6 bases and J lost 13, with 28 bases in between. Germline values: CDR1 DFQATT, CDR2 SNEGSKA (reference sequence). This CDR3 spans 15 amino acids. In nucleotides, the CDR3 is TGCAGTGCCGCAGGTGATGGGGCCCGATCGAATGAGCAGTACTTC. Its translation: CSAAGDGARSNEQYF.

V gene TRBV12-3 or TRBV12-4 combines with J gene TRBJ2-5; TRBD1 matches at 9 bases. The J call is doubtful: the DNA matches TRBJ2-7 better. This CDR3 contains 13 residues. Here the CDR3 reads CASSLGTGLEQYF. CDR3 sequence (DNA): TGTGCCAGCAGTCTCGGGACAGGGCTCGAGCAGTACTTC.

The CDR3 DNA sequence: TGTGCCAGCAGCCCCCTATCCGGGGGACAATACGAGCAGTACTTC. Encoded protein: CASSPLSGGQYEQYF. The chain links TRBV7-2 to TRBJ2-7; D possibly uses TRBD1 or TRBD2 (6 bases each). Trimming removed 5 bases from V and 4 bases from J, with 18 bases in between. CDR1 and CDR2 (germline): SGHTA, FQGNSA. The CDR3 covers 15 residues.

The genes are TRBV20-1 and TRBJ1-2, with TRBD1 as a possible D gene (5 bases). V lost 4 bases and J 5 bases, leaving 14 bases between the germline ends. Germline loops: CDR1 DFQATT, CDR2 SNEGSKA (reference sequence). The CDR3 loop spans 13 amino acids. In DNA, the CDR3 is TGCAGTGCTAATCCGGGACTAAGTTATGGCTACACCTTC. This sequence encodes CSANPGLSYGYTF.

The chain recombines TRBV4-1 with TRBJ2-1; D unresolved. In germline, CDR1 is MGHRA, CDR2 YSYEKL. Trimming shortened V by 1 base and J by 8 bases, and 9 bases separated the two germline ends. The CDR3 runs 13 residues. Here the CDR3 reads CASSQVPRDEQFF. CDR3 DNA: TGCGCCAGCAGCCAAGTTCCGAGAGATGAGCAGTTCTTC.

V usage is TRBV5-1 and J usage is TRBJ2-1; TRBD2 might be the D (5 bases). The V end was cut by 1 base, the J end by 5 bases, with 16 bases between. CDR1 and CDR2 from the germline V gene are SGHRS and YFSETQ. This CDR3 region has 16 residues. The CDR3 nucleotides read TGCGCCAGCAGCTTGCGGGTCGAGGCCGGGGACAATGAGCAGTTCTTC. Protein sequence: CASSLRVEAGDNEQFF.

The chain joins TRBV7-6 to TRBJ2-1; 8 nucleotides align to TRBD2. After removal of 5 bases from V and 4 bases from J, the junction contained 10 bases not matched to a gene. Looked up from germline, CDR1 is SGHVS and CDR2 is FNYEAQ. The CDR3 consists of 16 residues. The DNA for the CDR3 is TGTGCCAGCAGCGCCTTTTCGGGGGGGCGTTACAATGAGCAGTTCTTC. Protein product: CASSAFSGGRYNEQFF.

The rearrangement links TRBV4-3 to TRBJ1-6; no reliable D call. This CDR3 contains 15 residues. Germline CDR1 reads LGHNA; CDR2 reads YSLEER. Trimming stripped 0 bases from V and 10 bases from J, with 13 bases between. The CDR3: CASSQDKGFGSPLHF. CDR3 bases: TGCGCCAGCAGCCAAGATAAGGGCTTCGGGTCACCCCTCCACTTT.

This chain links TRBV15 with TRBJ2-7; tentatively, D is TRBD1 (6 bases). The CDR3 is 14 amino acids. With 4 bases removed from V and 2 bases from J, the gap between germline ends came to 12 bases. Per the germline V gene, CDR1 is LNHNV and CDR2 is YYDKDF (reference sequence). CDR3 residues: CATSKNRVPYEQYF. DNA for the CDR3: TGTGCCACCAGCAAAAACAGGGTCCCCTACGAGCAGTACTTC.

To note about this clonotype: Its ends do not fully match the called genes, so a read error is possible. V usage is TRBV7-3 and J usage is TRBJ2-3; TRBD1 aligns across 9 bases. This CDR3 spans 14 amino acids. Looked up from germline, CDR1 is SGHTA and CDR2 is FQGTGA. The CDR3 is CASSLTGGTDTRYF. CDR3 DNA: TGTGCCAGCAGTCTAACAGGGGGCACAGATACGCGGTATTTT.

In this sample, this clonotype turned up many times. The V call is TRBV4-2, the J call TRBJ2-2; 9 bases are a match to TRBD1. The V gene's germline CDR1 is LGHNA and CDR2 YNFKEQ. V shed 1 base, J shed 5 bases, and the junction held 5 bases outside the gene matches. This CDR3 is built from 16 residues. The CDR3 protein is CASSQGDRAGTGELFF. Written as DNA, the CDR3 is TGTGCCAGCAGCCAAGGGGACAGGGCCGGGACCGGGGAGCTGTTTTTT.

A note on this clonotype: This may be a read error: a much more frequent sequence differs by one nucleotide. The genes are TRBV12-5 and TRBJ2-5, with 7 bases matching TRBD1. CDR3 length: 14 residues. Germline-derived CDR1 and CDR2 are LGHNT and FRNRAP. The CDR3 reads CASGPGTEEETLYF. The DNA of the CDR3 is TGTGCTAGTGGTCCCGGGACAGAAGAAGAGACCCTGTACTTC.

This CDR3 reads CASSGTSGGSDTQYF. The CDR3 coding sequence is TGCGCCAGCAGTGGGACTAGCGGGGGTTCTGATACGCAGTATTTT. This sequence joins TRBV10-2 and TRBJ2-3; 13 bases fit TRBD2. The CDR3 runs 15 residues. In germline, CDR1 is WSHSY, CDR2 SAAADI. Trimming cost V 4 bases and J 6 bases; bases outside gene matches: 4.

The sample holds a few counts of this clonotype. CDR3 residues: CASSALGSTNEKLFF. CDR3 bases: TGCGCCAGCAGCGCCTTGGGGTCAACTAATGAAAAACTGTTTTTT. V usage is TRBV5-1 and J usage is TRBJ1-4; D unclear. With 4 bases removed from V and 0 bases from J, the gap between germline ends came to 10 bases. Germline V CDR1 and CDR2: SGHRS, YFSETQ. CDR3 length: 15 amino acids.

As concerns this clonotype: At one of its ends the junction is not consistent with the germline gene, which may arise from a read error. V usage is TRBV4-2 and J usage is TRBJ2-2, with D perhaps being TRBD1 or TRBD2 (6 bases each). CDR1 is LGHNA and CDR2 is YNFKEQ in the germline V gene. The CDR3 contains 16 residues. In DNA, the CDR3 is TGTGCCAGCAGCAAAGACCGGGGGCTAAACACCGGGGAGCTGTTTTTT. This codes for CASSKDRGLNTGELFF.

This chain uses TRBV20-1 with TRBJ2-7; 8 bases agree with TRBD1. Trimming cost V 6 bases and J 2 bases; bases outside gene matches: 12. This CDR3 has 15 residues. Germline CDR1 reads DFQATT; CDR2 reads SNEGSKA (reference sequence). The CDR3 region is CSADDRGRPPYEQYF. CDR3 bases: TGCAGTGCAGATGACAGGGGTCGCCCTCCCTACGAGCAGTACTTC.

CDR3 loop: CASSVQGANEQFF. In nucleotides, the CDR3 is TGCGCCAGCAGCGTACAGGGGGCAAATGAGCAGTTCTTC. The chain joins TRBV5-1 to TRBJ2-1, with 9 bases matching TRBD1. The ends lost 4 bases at V and 7 bases at J; junction bases unmatched: 3. This CDR3 region has 13 residues. Germline loops: CDR1 SGHRS, CDR2 YFSETQ.

This sequence joins TRBV28 and TRBJ2-6; tentative D call: TRBD1 (6 bases). The germline V and J ends were trimmed by 0 bases and 1 base, with 16 bases remaining between them. The CDR3 extends over 19 amino acids. Per germline, CDR1 MDHEN and CDR2 SYDVKM. The CDR3 DNA follows: TGTGCCAGCAGTTTATGGTCAGGGGCGTCCCCTTCTGGGGCCAACGTCCTGACTTTC. It codes for CASSLWSGASPSGANVLTF.

The chain combines TRBV7-8 with TRBJ2-4; D remains ambiguous. The tail of the sequence fits TRBJ2-7 better, so the J call may be wrong. The CDR3 extends over 15 amino acids. In germline, CDR1 is SGHVS, CDR2 FQNEAQ. This CDR3 reads CASSPSRVLNYEQYF. CDR3 in DNA: TGTGCCAGCAGTCCAAGCCGGGTGCTCAACTACGAGCAGTACTTC.

V usage is TRBV7-9 and J usage is TRBJ2-7; D possibly corresponds to TRBD2 (5 bases). The CDR3 is 14 amino acids. V lost 5 bases and J 3 bases, leaving 14 bases between the germline ends. The germline V gene encodes CDR1 SEHNR and CDR2 FQNEAQ (reference sequence). The CDR3 coding sequence is TGTGCCAGCAGCCCAGAGGGCAGATACTACGAGCAGTACTTC. It is translated as CASSPEGRYYEQYF.